A selection of T cell receptor beta chains follows, all from one sample in a study of T cells in lung cancer brain metastases. Method: immunoSEQ multiplex PCR; TCRdb's copy keeps in-frame clones and lacks some. The table lists approximately 6,700 clones, around 86% of them singletons. The source material was tumor tissue from the primary lung tumor. Receptors originate from a man between 50 and 59 years old with non-small cell lung cancer. The CDR3 runs from the conserved cysteine through the conserved F or W.

v_gene: TRBV2; j_gene: TRBJ2-7; CDR3aa: CASSEVLRGGYEQYF
v_gene: TRBV14; j_gene: TRBJ2-3; CDR3aa: CASSQKPGLSTDTQYF
v_gene: TRBV19; j_gene: TRBJ2-7; CDR3aa: CASSMGVEGEQYF
v_gene: TRBV11-2; j_gene: TRBJ2-1; CDR3aa: CASSLFQGGEQFF
v_gene: TRBV9; j_gene: TRBJ1-6; CDR3aa: CASSVGGSSYNSPLHF
v_gene: TRBV10-3; j_gene: TRBJ2-2; CDR3aa: CAISPSTGELFF
v_gene: TRBV29-1; j_gene: TRBJ2-3; CDR3aa: CSVYWTGGADTQYF
v_gene: TRBV5-1; j_gene: TRBJ1-2; CDR3aa: CASSSGTDNYGYTF
v_gene: TRBV5-1; j_gene: TRBJ2-7; CDR3aa: CASSPIRETEQYF
v_gene: TRBV5-1; j_gene: TRBJ1-1; CDR3aa: CASSLGQGRVGTEAFF
v_gene: TRBV6-1; j_gene: TRBJ2-7; CDR3aa: CASSEAGTFYEQYF